One TCR beta chain is described in this entry. This clone was observed once. Its antigen remains unidentified. Per-base quality was not reported, and no clone a single base away is much larger than it. The trial excluded patients who had a history of autoimmune disease or were on systemic immunosuppression. Peripheral blood for TCR sequencing was collected from all dose cohorts at baseline, on cycle 4 day 1, and on cycle 7 day 1. The samples were drawn from a first-in-human, open-label, multicenter phase I dose-escalation trial of ivuxolimab. The trial enrolled adults with locally advanced or metastatic head and neck squamous cell, hepatocellular, melanoma or renal cell carcinoma. Before TCR sequencing, CD4+ and CD8+ T cells were separately sorted from peripheral blood. Compared with germline, V lacks 0 bases and J lacks 12 bases; bases without a gene match: 10. Sequences SGHRS (CDR1) and YFSETQ (CDR2) are obtained from the germline V gene. From the cysteine through the phenylalanine, the CDR3 covers 16 amino acids. Only CDR3 DNA remains: 48 bases, in frame from the first base.

Genomic DNA was isolated from the sorted cells so that the TCRbeta CDR3 region could be sequenced. The immunoSEQ Assay was used to sequence the TCRbeta CDR3 regions. In TCRdb, the immuneACCESS table is reduced to in-frame sequences with V and J assigned. These tables do not hold every clone; where another copy was compared, an unresolved V gene accounts for under half, and the others remain unexplained. In this sample the table shows some 25,000 clones, roughly four fifths of which occur a single time. The ten largest clones take up around a fifth of the sample. The entry originates in a study of OX40 agonist ivuxolimab in advanced cancers. Describing the broader study: Ivuxolimab, which targeted the costimulatory receptor OX40 (CD134), was an agonistic, fully human IgG2 monoclonal antibody. Intravenous ivuxolimab was administered to patients every 2 weeks at six dose levels: 0.01, 0.1, 0.3, 1.5, 3 and 10 mg/kg. Of the approximately 50 patients in dose escalation, about 20 had hepatocellular carcinoma, about 15 had melanoma, 9 had renal cell carcinoma and 9 had head and neck cancer. In the dose-escalation cohort, 82.7% of patients were male, and the mean age was approximately 55 years, with a range of 23 to 79. Prior anti-PD-1, anti-PD-L1 or anti-CTLA-4 therapy was permitted, and checkpoint inhibitors had been received by approximately 39% of dose-escalation patients. Partial responses were achieved by three dose-escalation patients, of whom one had hepatocellular carcinoma and two had cutaneous melanoma. Peripheral TCRbeta sequencing aimed to test whether ivuxolimab altered TCR sequence diversity and caused clonal T-cell expansion. The monotherapy dose-escalation portion (N ≈ 55 patients) of the phase I ivuxolimab trial is reported in the paper. General conclusions and limits of the study: Clonal expansion of both CD4+ and CD8+ blood T cells was observed from baseline to week 6 at doses 0.1 to 3.0 mg/kg. Low levels of normalized T-cell clonal expansion were also seen in some nonresponding patients. Which antigens the clonally expanded peripheral T cells were specific for was not determined. After ivuxolimab, expanded clones were on average more numerous among CD8+ T cells than among CD4+ T cells. In partial responders in the 0.1-3.0 mg/kg groups, normalized peripheral clonal expansion was found to be among the lowest, especially among CD8+ T cells.

The sequences come from CD4+ or CD8+ T cells sorted from blood, collected in a trial of the OX40 agonist ivuxolimab. The origin of this receptor is an adult with an advanced solid tumor such as melanoma, head and neck, liver or kidney cancer. The chain is made from TRBV5-1 and TRBJ1-6, with 9 middle bases fitting TRBD1. CDR3 sequence: CASSLVPLGQGLPLHF. The DNA sequence is as follows: TGCGCCAGCAGCTTGGTCCCTTTGGGACAGGGTTTACCCCTCCACTTT.